This passage covers 14 T cell receptor beta chains from one sample sequenced in a study of blood T cell repertoires in COVID-19. Libraries were prepared by immunoSEQ multiplex PCR; TCRdb keeps only in-frame clonotypes and omits some of them. The sample contains 250,000 to 300,000 clones, roughly 86% of which appear only once. The sample taken for sequencing was PBMCs or T cells enriched from blood (not recorded which). Receptor source: a woman in her twenties or thirties who had recovered from COVID-19.

This clone was picked up one time. This CDR3 reads CASSLSGANTGELFF. In DNA, the CDR3 is TGTGCCAGCAGTTTGAGCGGGGCGAACACCGGGGAGCTGTTTTTT. The chain is built from TRBV6-5 and TRBJ2-2, with 7 bases fitting TRBD2. The CDR3 is 15 residues long. The germline CDR1 and CDR2 sequences are MNHEY and SVGAGI. V dropped 4 bases and J dropped 0; count of bases not matched to a gene: 2.

The CDR3 nucleotides are TGTGCCAGCAGCGCCAGGGGCCCGAACACCGGGGAGCTGTTTTTT. Protein product: CASSARGPNTGELFF. The chain has TRBV9 and TRBJ2-2; D is possibly TRBD1 (6 bases). V gave up 3 bases and J gave up 0 bases, with 9 bases separating them. The germline gives CDR1 SGDLS, CDR2 YYNGEE. The CDR3 covers 15 residues.

The chain links TRBV7-9 to TRBJ2-1; 7 bases are shared with TRBD2. This CDR3 contains 17 residues. The V and J ends lost 5 bases and 4 bases, in that order; junction bases with no gene match: 14. Germline CDR1 reads SEHNR; CDR2 reads FQNEAQ (reference sequence). The CDR3 nucleotides are TGTGCCAGCAGCCCCCCAGTGGGCGGGGGTACTTACAATGAGCAGTTCTTC. It specifies CASSPPVGGGTYNEQFF.

CDR3: CASIVPGQGPATLHF. As DNA, the CDR3 is TGTGCCAGCATTGTTCCGGGACAGGGGCCCGCGACACTCCACTTT. V is TRBV2 and J is TRBJ1-6; 10 bases are a match to TRBD1. The CDR3 contains 15 residues. Trimming took 7 bases from V and 16 from J; bases not matched to a gene: 16. In germline, CDR1 is SNHLY, CDR2 FYNNEI.

V is TRBV5-8 and J is TRBJ2-7; 7 positions match TRBD1. Per germline, CDR1 SGHTS and CDR2 YDEGEE. V gave up 2 bases and J gave up 3 bases; unmatched junction bases: 11. CDR3 length equals 16 residues. In nucleotides, the CDR3 is TGTGCCAGCAGCTTTCCTACGGGACAGCCGTTCTACGAGCAGTACTTC. Translation: CASSFPTGQPFYEQYF.

V is TRBV6-2 or TRBV6-3 and J is TRBJ2-7; the D is unclear. The CDR3 is made up of 15 amino acids. Germline V CDR1 and CDR2: MNHEY, SVGEGT. Trimming took 6 bases from V and 0 from J, leaving 15 bases between them. The CDR3 sequence: CASSHQMRSSYEQYF. The CDR3 DNA reads TGTGCCAGCAGCCACCAGATGAGGAGCTCCTACGAGCAGTACTTC.

The chain is built from TRBV6-5 and TRBJ1-1; a weak D match, TRBD1 (6 bases). CDR1 MNHEY and CDR2 SVGAGI come from the germline V gene. The CDR3 runs 14 residues. Trimming stripped 2 bases from V and 8 bases from J, with 15 bases between. CDR3 in amino acids: CASSYPADSQEAFF. CDR3 bases: TGTGCCAGCAGTTACCCTGCGGACAGCCAGGAAGCTTTCTTT.

Only a few counts were recorded for this clone. The V and J genes are TRBV27 and TRBJ1-2; 7 bases map to TRBD1. Germline V CDR1 and CDR2: MNHEY, SMNVEV (reference sequence). This CDR3 comprises 14 residues. The junction had 4 bases not matched to a gene; V was cut back by 2 bases and J by 4 bases. DNA of the CDR3: TGTGCCAGCAGTTTACAGGGGGACTTCTATGGCTACACCTTC. It is translated as CASSLQGDFYGYTF.

This clone turned up a few times. The identical CDR3 is also encoded by other nucleotide sequences in the sample. The chain employs TRBV5-1 and TRBJ2-2; D uncertain. Germline lookup yields CDR1 SGHRS and CDR2 YFSETQ. The V and J ends lost 0 bases and 1 base respectively, with 4 bases between them. CDR3 length: 14 amino acids. In DNA form, the CDR3 reads TGCGCCAGCAGCTTGGGAGGGAACACCGGGGAGCTGTTTTTT. The encoded protein is CASSLGGNTGELFF.

The gene calls are TRBV5-1 and TRBJ2-2; 7 nucleotides match TRBD1. The CDR3 runs to 15 residues. Per germline, CDR1 SGHRS and CDR2 YFSETQ. The V gene end was trimmed by 3 bases and the J gene end by 4 bases; junction bases not matched to a gene: 6. CDR3 protein: CASSYDRVGTGELFF. Here the CDR3 DNA reads TGCGCCAGCAGCTACGACAGGGTTGGCACCGGGGAGCTGTTTTTT.

The sample holds a few counts of this clone. This chain uses TRBV3-1 (or the pseudogene TRBV3-2) with TRBJ1-1; D not certain. The CDR3 has 13 residues. Germline values: CDR1 LGHDT, CDR2 YNNKEL (reference sequence). Trimming removed 4 bases at V and 8 bases at J, with 14 bases between. In nucleotides, the CDR3 is TGTGCCAGCAGCCCCATTGTCCAGGCCGAAGCTTTCTTT. Encoded protein: CASSPIVQAEAFF.

CDR3 coding DNA: TGTGCCAGTAGTATCATCGGGGCTAGCGGGGCTGAGCAGTTCTTC. Translated: CASSIIGASGAEQFF. J is TRBJ2-1 and V is TRBV19; 9 bases match TRBD2. The V and J ends lost 3 bases and 9 bases, in that order; junction bases with no gene match: 9. Germline V gene data show CDR1 as LNHDA and CDR2 as SQIVND (reference sequence). The CDR3 loop spans 15 amino acids.

The CDR3 coding sequence is TGTGCCACCAGGCTGGCGGGAGGGCCGGTAGAGCAGTTCTTC. This sequence encodes CATRLAGGPVEQFF. V is TRBV6-5 and J is TRBJ2-1; TRBD2 aligns across 9 bases. This CDR3 region has 14 residues. CDR1 is MNHEY, CDR2 SVGAGI, per germline. J lost 10 bases, V lost 10 bases, and 14 bases had no gene match.

The chain joins TRBV7-9 to TRBJ1-1; D is possibly TRBD1 (5 bases). This CDR3 has 15 residues. V dropped 10 bases and J dropped 1 base, with 19 bases sitting between them. In germline, CDR1 is SEHNR, CDR2 FQNEAQ (reference sequence). CDR3 bases: TGTGCCATTTCTCAGGGAGGGCATACGAACACTGAAGCTTTCTTT. Translating gives CAISQGGHTNTEAFF.